Given below is one TCR beta chain in context. Study processing details: Nucleated cell number was recorded as an estimate derived from reference gene primer amplification. Clones were sequenced by immunoSEQ multiplex PCR, and TCRdb holds only the in-frame ones, with some missing. For V, J and clone size, that table is used; D and trimming come from the DNA. The sample has a few hundred thousand clones; 80% to 95% are singletons. The sample originates from a study of blood T cell repertoires in COVID-19. Germline assignment: CDR1 SGHDT and CDR2 YYEEEE. The ends lost 2 bases at V and 5 bases at J; junction bases unmatched: 6. The CDR3 sequence is 14 residues long. Which cohort a participant joined came from the clinical history participants gave.

The specimen sequenced was PBMCs or T cells enriched from blood (not recorded which). The clonotype comes from a woman aged 25 to 45 who had recovered from COVID-19. This chain links TRBV5-6 with TRBJ2-5, with 7 bases fitting TRBD2. DNA of the CDR3: TGTGCCAGCAGCTTCCCGGGGGAGGGCGAGACCCAGTACTTC. Protein product: CASSFPGEGETQYF.